The clone carrying this TCR beta chain was counted between two and nine times. Its antigen is currently unknown. The sample comes from a study of T cell repertoires in cytomegalovirus infection. Study in general: Shared public TCR beta signatures pointed to both CMV infection and a matching HLA type.

TCRdb ran MiXCR on the reads and lists one entry per CDR3 protein. This sample has roughly 600,000 distinct CDR3 sequences, with 20% to 30% found just once. The germline V gene encodes CDR1 MNHEY and CDR2 SMNVEV (reference sequence). The J segment lost 6 bases and the V segment lost 5 bases, leaving 7 bases of the junction unmatched. This CDR3 has 15 amino acids. General study results and limits: Accumulated public TCR beta family frequency recognized individuals carrying CMV together with the relevant HLA.

Material: CD8+ T cells from PBMCs. The J gene is TRBJ1-6, the V gene TRBV27; 7 bases map to TRBD1. This receptor was taken from a human donor in good health (CMV status not recorded). Some clones in this sample may be carry-over from other donors' samples. The CDR3 DNA is TGTGCCAGCAGTCGCGCAGGGGGAGGTAATTCACCCCTCCACTTT. It yields the protein CASSRAGGGNSPLHF.